What follows are 3 T cell receptor beta chains derived from one specimen sequenced in a study of graft-versus-host responses after intestinal transplantation. Clones were read by immunoSEQ multiplex PCR, and TCRdb kept only the in-frame ones, dropping some. Among about 63,000 clones listed, about nine tenths were seen once. Both intraepithelial and lamina propria lymphocytes were released by processing graft tissue. This sample comprised ileum tissue, obtained more than 350 days after transplant. The receptors stem from a human patient who received an intestinal transplant, so some T cells may come from the graft donor.

The chain carries TRBV9 and TRBJ1-1, with TRBD1 as a possible D gene (5 bases). This CDR3 is 13 amino acids long. V lost 3 bases to trimming and J lost 4 bases, with 10 bases between them. In germline, CDR1 is SGDLS, CDR2 YYNGEE. The DNA of the CDR3 is TGTGCCAGCAGCGCCCGGGGGTCCACTGAAGCTTTCTTT. Protein sequence: CASSARGSTEAFF.

In its sample, this clone is medium-sized (0.01 to 0.1%). The chain is built from TRBV7-8 and TRBJ1-4; D is perhaps TRBD1 (5 bases). Trimming removed 1 base from V and 3 bases from J, with 18 bases in between. CDR3 size: 18 residues. The germline gives CDR1 SGHVS, CDR2 FQNEAQ. CDR3 amino acids: CASSLVGLGTRANEKLFF. The CDR3 DNA sequence: TGTGCCAGCAGCTTAGTGGGTTTGGGGACGCGAGCTAATGAAAAACTGTTTTTT.

The gene calls are TRBV4-1 and TRBJ1-1; tentative D call: TRBD1 (6 bases). The CDR3 is 14 residues long. The germline V and J ends were trimmed by 4 bases and 1 base, with 10 bases remaining between them. The germline V gene encodes CDR1 MGHRA and CDR2 YSYEKL. CDR3: CASSLPGANTEAFF. In DNA, the CDR3 is TGCGCCAGCAGCCTCCCGGGGGCGAACACTGAAGCTTTCTTT.